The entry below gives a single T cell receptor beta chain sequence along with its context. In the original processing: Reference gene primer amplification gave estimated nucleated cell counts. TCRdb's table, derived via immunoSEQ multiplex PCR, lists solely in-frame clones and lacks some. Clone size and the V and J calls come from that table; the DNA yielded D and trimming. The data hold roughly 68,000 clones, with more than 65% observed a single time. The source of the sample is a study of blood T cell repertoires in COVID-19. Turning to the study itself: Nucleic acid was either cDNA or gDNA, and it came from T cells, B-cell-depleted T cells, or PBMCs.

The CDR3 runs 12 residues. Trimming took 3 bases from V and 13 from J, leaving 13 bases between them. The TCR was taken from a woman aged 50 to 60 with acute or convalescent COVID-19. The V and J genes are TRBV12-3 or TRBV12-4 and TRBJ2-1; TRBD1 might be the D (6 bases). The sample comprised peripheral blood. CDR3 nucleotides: TGTGCCAGCAGTTTTGTTGGGGGCTTACAGTTCTTC. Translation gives CASSFVGGLQFF.